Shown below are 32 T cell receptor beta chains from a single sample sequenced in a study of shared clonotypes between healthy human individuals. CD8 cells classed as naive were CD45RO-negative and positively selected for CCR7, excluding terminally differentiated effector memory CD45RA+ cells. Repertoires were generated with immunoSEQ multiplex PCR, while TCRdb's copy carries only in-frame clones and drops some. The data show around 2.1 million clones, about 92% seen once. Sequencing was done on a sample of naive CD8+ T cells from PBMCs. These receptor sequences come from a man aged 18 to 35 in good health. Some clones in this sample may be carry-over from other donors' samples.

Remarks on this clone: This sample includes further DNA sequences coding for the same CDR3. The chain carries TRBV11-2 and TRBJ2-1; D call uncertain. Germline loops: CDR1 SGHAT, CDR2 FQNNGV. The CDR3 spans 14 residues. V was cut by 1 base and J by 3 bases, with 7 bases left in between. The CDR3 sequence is CASSLVGLYNEQFF. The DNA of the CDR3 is TGTGCCAGCAGCTTAGTAGGTCTCTACAATGAGCAGTTCTTC.

The CDR3 loop is CASSSPREGATYNEQFF. The CDR3 nucleotides read TGTGCCAGCAGCTCCCCTAGGGAAGGGGCAACCTACAATGAGCAGTTCTTC. The chain links TRBV28 to TRBJ2-1; maybe TRBD1 (5 bases). Trimming took 6 bases from V and 2 from J, leaving 20 bases between them. Germline V gene data show CDR1 as MDHEN and CDR2 as SYDVKM. This CDR3 has 17 residues.

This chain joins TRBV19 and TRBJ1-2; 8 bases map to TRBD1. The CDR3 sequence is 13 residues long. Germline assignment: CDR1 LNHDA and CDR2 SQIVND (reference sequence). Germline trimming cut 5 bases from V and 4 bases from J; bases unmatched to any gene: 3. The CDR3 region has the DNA TGTGCCAGTAGTCTCGGGACAGGCTATGGCTACACCTTC. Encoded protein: CASSLGTGYGYTF.

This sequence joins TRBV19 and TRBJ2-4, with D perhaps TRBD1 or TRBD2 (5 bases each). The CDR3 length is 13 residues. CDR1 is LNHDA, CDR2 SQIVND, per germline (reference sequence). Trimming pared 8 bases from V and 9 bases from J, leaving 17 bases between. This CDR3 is CASADYQGGIQYF. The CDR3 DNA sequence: TGTGCCAGTGCCGACTATCAGGGCGGCATTCAGTACTTC.

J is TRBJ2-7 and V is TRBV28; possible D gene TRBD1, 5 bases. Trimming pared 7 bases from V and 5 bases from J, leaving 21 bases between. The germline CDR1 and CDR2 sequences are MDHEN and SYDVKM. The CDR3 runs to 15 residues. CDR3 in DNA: TGTGCCAGCACCACTTTCGCCAGGGTGTCCGACGAGCAGTACTTC. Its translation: CASTTFARVSDEQYF.

In DNA form, the CDR3 reads TGTGCCACCAGGGCGGACAGGGGTCCGAATACGCAGTATTTT. It encodes CATRADRGPNTQYF. The chain links TRBV15 to TRBJ2-3; 9 bases align to TRBD1. Germline V CDR1 and CDR2: LNHNV, YYDKDF (reference sequence). The CDR3 is 14 residues long. The junction had 8 bases not matched to a gene; V was cut back by 6 bases and J by 7 bases.

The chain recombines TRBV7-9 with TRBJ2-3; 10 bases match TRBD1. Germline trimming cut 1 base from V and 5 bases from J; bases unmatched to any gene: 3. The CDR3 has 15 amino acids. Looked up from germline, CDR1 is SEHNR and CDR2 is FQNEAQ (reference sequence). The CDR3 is CASSLVGQGQDTQYF. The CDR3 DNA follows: TGTGCCAGCAGCTTAGTGGGACAGGGGCAAGATACGCAGTATTTT.

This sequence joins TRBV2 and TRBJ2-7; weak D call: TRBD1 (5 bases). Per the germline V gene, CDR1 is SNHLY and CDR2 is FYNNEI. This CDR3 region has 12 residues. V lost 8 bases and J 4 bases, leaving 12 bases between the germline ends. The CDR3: CASDTQGYEQYF. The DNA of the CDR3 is TGTGCCAGCGACACCCAGGGATACGAGCAGTACTTC.

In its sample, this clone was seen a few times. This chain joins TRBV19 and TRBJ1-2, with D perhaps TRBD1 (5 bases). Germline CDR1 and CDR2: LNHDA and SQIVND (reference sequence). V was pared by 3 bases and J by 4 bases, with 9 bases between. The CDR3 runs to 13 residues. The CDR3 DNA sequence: TGTGCCAGTAGTATCGGGACCCTCTATGGCTACACCTTC. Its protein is CASSIGTLYGYTF.

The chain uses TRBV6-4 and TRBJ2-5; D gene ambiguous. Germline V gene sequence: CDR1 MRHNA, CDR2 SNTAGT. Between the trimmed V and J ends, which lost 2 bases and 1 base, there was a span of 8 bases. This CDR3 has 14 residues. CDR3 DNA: TGTGCCAGCAGTGACCGCGCGGCCCAAGAGACCCAGTACTTC. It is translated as CASSDRAAQETQYF.

This chain's CDR3 is CASSEGPGAGYGYTF. The CDR3 DNA sequence: TGTGCCAGCAGTGAAGGTCCGGGGGCGGGCTATGGCTACACCTTC. This chain uses TRBV6-1 with TRBJ1-2; weak D call: TRBD1 (6 bases). Trimming shortened V by 1 base and J by 4 bases, and 13 bases separated the two germline ends. CDR1 is MNHNS, CDR2 SASEGT, per germline. This CDR3 is 15 amino acids long.

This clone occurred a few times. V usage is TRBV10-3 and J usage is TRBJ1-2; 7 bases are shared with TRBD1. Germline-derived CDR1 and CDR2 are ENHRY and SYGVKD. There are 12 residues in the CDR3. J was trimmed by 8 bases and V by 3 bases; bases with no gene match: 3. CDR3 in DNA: TGTGCCATCAGTGAAGGGGGCCGGGGCTACACCTTC. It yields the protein CAISEGGRGYTF.

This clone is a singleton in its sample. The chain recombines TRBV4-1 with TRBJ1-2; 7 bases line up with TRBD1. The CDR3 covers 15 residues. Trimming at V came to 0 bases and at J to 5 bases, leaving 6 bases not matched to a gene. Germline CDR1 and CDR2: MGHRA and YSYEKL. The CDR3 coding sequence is TGCGCCAGCAGCCAAGATAACGACAGGGTGTATGGCTACACCTTC. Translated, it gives CASSQDNDRVYGYTF.

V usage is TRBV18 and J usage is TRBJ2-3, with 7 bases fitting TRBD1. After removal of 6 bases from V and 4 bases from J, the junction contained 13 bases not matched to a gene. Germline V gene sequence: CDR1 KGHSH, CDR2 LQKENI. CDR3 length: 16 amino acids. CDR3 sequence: CASSPPGGFSADTQYF. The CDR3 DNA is TGTGCCAGCTCCCCTCCAGGGGGTTTTAGCGCAGATACGCAGTATTTT.

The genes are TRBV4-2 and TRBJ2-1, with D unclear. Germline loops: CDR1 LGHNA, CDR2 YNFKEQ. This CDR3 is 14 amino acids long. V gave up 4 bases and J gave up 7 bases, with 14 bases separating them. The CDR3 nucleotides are TGTGCCAGCAGCCCGGTGGGAAGAGGTAATGAGCAGTTCTTC. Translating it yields CASSPVGRGNEQFF.

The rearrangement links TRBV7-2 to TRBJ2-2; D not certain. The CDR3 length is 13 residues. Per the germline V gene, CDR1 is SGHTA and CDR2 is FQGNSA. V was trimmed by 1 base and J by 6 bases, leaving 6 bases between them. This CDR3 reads CASSLVSAGELFF. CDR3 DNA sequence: TGTGCCAGCAGCTTAGTGTCAGCCGGGGAGCTGTTTTTT.

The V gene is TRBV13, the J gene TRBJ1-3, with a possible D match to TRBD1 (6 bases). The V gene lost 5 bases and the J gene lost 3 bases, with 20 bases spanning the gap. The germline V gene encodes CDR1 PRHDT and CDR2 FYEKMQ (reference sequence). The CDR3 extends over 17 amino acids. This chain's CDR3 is CASSPHPGEMGGNTIYF. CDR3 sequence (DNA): TGTGCCAGCAGCCCACACCCAGGGGAAATGGGTGGAAACACCATATATTTT.

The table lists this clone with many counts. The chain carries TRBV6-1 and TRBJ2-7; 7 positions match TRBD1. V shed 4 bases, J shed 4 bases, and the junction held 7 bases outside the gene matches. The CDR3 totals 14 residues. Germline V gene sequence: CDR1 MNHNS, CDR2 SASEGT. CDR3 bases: TGTGCCAGCAGTGGACTGGGACAGCAGTACGAGCAGTACTTC. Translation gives CASSGLGQQYEQYF.

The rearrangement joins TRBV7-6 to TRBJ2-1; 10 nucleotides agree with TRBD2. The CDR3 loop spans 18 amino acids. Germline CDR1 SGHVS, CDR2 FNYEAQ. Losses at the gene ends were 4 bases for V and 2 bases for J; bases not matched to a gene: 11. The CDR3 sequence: CASSSTPGTSETYNEQFF. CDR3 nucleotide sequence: TGTGCCAGCAGCTCCACCCCTGGGACTAGCGAAACCTACAATGAGCAGTTCTTC.

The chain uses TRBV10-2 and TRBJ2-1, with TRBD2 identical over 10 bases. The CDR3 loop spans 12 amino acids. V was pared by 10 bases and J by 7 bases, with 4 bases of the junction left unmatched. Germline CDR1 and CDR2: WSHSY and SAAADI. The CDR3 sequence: CATSGRGNEQFF. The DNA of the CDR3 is TGCGCCACTAGCGGGAGAGGTAATGAGCAGTTCTTC.

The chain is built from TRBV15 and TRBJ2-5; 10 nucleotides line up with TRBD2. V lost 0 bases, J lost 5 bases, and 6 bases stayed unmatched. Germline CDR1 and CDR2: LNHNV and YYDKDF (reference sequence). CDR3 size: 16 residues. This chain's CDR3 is CATSREKASGSETQYF. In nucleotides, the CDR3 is TGTGCCACCAGCAGAGAGAAGGCTAGCGGGAGTGAGACCCAGTACTTC. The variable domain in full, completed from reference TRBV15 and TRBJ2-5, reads DAMVIQNPRYQVTQFGKPVTLSCSQTLNHNVMYWYQQKSSQAPKLLFHYYDKDFNNEADTPDNFQSRRPNTSFCFLDIRSPGLGDTAMYLCATSREKASGSETQYFGPGTRLLVL.

The DNA for the CDR3 is TGTGCCAGCAGCCTCACCGCGCGGATCAATCAGCCCCAGCATTTT. Its protein is CASSLTARINQPQHF. The rearrangement joins TRBV7-8 to TRBJ1-5, with D unresolved. V dropped 5 bases and J dropped 3 bases, with 14 bases sitting between them. Germline V CDR1 and CDR2: SGHVS, FQNEAQ. The CDR3 length is 15 residues.

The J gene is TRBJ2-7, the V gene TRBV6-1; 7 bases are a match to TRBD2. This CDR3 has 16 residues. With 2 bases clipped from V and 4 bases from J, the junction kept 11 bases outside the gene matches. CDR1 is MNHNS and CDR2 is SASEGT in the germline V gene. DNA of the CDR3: TGTGCCAGCAGTGAATGGAGCGGGGAGGGGTGGTACGAGCAGTACTTC. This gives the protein CASSEWSGEGWYEQYF.

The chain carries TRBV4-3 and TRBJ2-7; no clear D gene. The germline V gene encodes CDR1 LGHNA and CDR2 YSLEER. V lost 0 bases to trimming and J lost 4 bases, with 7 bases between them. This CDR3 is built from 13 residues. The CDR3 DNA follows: TGCGCCAGCAGCCAAGATCCGATGTACGAGCAGTACTTC. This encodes CASSQDPMYEQYF.

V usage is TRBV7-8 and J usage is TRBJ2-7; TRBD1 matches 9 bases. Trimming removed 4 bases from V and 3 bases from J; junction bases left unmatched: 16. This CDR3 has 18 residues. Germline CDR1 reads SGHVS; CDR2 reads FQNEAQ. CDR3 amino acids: CASSSGPTGGVYFYEQYF. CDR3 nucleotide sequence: TGTGCCAGCAGCTCGGGCCCAACAGGGGGCGTTTACTTCTACGAGCAGTACTTC.

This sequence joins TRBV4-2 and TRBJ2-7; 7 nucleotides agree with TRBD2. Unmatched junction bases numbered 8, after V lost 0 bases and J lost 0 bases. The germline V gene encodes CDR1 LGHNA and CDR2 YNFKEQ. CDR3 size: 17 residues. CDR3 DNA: TGTGCCAGCAGCCAAGAAACGGGAGGAATCAGCTCCTACGAGCAGTACTTC. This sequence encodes CASSQETGGISSYEQYF.

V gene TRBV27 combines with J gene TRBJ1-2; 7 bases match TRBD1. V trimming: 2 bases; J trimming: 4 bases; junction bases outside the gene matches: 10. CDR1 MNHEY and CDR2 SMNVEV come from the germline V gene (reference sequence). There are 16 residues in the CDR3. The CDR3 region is CASSLIPNRGLYGYTF. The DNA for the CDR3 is TGTGCCAGCAGTTTAATCCCTAACAGGGGACTCTATGGCTACACCTTC.

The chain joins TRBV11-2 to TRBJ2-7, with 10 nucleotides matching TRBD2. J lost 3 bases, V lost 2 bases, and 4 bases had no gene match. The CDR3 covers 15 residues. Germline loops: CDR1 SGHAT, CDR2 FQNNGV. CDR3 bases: TGTGCCAGCAGCTTACCGGCTAGCGGGGGCTACGAGCAGTACTTC. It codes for CASSLPASGGYEQYF.

The CDR3 bases are TGTGCCAGCTCACCCCCACGTGTCAGGTTTGATGCCGGGGAGCTGTTTTTT. Protein: CASSPPRVRFDAGELFF. J is TRBJ2-2 and V is TRBV18; the D is unclear. V was cut by 3 bases and J by 6 bases, with 20 bases left in between. The CDR3 loop spans 17 amino acids. Germline loops: CDR1 KGHSH, CDR2 LQKENI. The variable domain in full, completed from reference TRBV18 and TRBJ2-2, reads NAGVMQNPRHLVRRRGQEARLRCSPMKGHSHVYWYRQLPEEGLKFMVYLQKENIIDESGMPKERFSAEFPKEGPSILRIQQVVRGDSAAYFCASSPPRVRFDAGELFFGEGSRLTVL.

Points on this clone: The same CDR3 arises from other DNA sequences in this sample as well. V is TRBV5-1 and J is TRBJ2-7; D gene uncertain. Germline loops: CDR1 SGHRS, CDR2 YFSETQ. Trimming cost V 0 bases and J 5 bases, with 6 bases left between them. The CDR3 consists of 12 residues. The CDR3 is CASSLGGDEQYF. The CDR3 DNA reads TGCGCCAGCAGCTTGGGTGGCGACGAGCAGTACTTC.

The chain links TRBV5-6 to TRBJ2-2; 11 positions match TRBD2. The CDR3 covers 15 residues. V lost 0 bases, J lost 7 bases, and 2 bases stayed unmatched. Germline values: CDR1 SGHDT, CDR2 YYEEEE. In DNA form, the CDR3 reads TGTGCCAGCAGCTTGGGACTAGCGGGGATCGGGGAGCTGTTTTTT. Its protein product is CASSLGLAGIGELFF.

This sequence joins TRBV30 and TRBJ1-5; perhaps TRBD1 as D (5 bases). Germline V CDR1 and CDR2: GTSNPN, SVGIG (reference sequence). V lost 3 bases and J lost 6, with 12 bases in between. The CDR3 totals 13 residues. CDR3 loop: CAWSGGQSQPQHF. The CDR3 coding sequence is TGTGCCTGGAGCGGCGGACAATCTCAGCCCCAGCATTTT.